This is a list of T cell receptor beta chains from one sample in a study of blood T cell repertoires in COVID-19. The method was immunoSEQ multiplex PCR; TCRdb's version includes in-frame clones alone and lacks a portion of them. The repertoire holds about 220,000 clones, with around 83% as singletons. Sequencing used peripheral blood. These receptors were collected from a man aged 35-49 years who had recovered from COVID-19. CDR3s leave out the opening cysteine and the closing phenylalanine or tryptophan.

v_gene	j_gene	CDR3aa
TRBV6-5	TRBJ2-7	ASSYSGVGSYEQY
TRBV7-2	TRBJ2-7	ASSERTGTYEQY
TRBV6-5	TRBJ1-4	ASTSSGMLNEKLF
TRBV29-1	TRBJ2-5	SFGGTGGETWETQY
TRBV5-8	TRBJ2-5	ASRSLLKNTHQETQY
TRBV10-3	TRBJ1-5	AISPEGSNQPQH
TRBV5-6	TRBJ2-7	ASSGGTGAPYEQY
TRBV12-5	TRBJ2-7	ASGLVTGELPLFEQY
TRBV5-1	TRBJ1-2	ASSASANGYT
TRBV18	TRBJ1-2	ASSPTGADYGYT
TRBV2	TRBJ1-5	ASSVSGQGNQPQH
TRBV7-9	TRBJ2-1	ASSFSGGQVDNEQF
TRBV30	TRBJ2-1	AWSVYRTNNEQF
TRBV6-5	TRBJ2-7	ASSYSRRGYEQY
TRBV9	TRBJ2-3	ASSVVWGGYTDTQY
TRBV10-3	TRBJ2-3	AIMGAGTDTQY
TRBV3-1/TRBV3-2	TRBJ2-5	ASDGGGETQY
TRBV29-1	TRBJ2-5	SVGRVQETQY
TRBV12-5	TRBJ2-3	ASGSPRTRGTDTQY
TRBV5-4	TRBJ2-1	ASSIVAGASYNEQF
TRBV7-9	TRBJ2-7	ASSLGVYEQY
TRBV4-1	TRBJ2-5	ASSQVTGGHETQY
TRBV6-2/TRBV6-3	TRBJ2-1	ASSYSSTASAF
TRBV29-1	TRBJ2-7	SGSLAGTGQYEQY
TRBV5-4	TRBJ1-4	ASSSGQGATNEKLF
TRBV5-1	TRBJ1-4	ASSDGTANEKLF
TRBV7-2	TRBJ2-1	ASSPDSPDPYNEQF
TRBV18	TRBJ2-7	ASSPRTGGISYEQY
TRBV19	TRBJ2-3	ATEGTTDTQY
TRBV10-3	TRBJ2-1	AISRSSDEQF
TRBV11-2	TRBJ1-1	ASSLRQGGNTEAF
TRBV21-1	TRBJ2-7	ASSKAGLAGGQNYEQY
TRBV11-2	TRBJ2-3	ASSGAGGFQDTQY
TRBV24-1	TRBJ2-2	ATSDPVTGELF
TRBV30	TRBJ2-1	AWRASGSSYNEQF
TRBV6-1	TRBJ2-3	ASSGQGYPSTDTQY
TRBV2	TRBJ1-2	ASSAIGTDYGYT
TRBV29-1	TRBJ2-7	SVEVGDSSGEQY
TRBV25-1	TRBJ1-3	ASSESGHSGNTIY
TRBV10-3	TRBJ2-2	AISDRDRENTGELF
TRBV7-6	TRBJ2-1	ASSTADRKAGDNEQF
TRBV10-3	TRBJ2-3	AISGAASTDTQY
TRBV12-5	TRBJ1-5	ASGRAGGNQPQH
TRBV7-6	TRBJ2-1	ASSPRTGGYNEQF
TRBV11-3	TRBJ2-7	ASSRRVAEQY
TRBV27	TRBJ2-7	ASRSVAGQTYEQY
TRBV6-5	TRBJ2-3	ASSYRGHADTQY
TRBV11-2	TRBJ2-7	ASSLASSYGQY
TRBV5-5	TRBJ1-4	ASSLDGDRGYFATNEKLF
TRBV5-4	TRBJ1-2	ASSTGSNYGYT
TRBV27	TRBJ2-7	ASSPGLADEQY
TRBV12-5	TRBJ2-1	ASGPPTGDYNEQF
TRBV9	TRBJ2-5	ASSDYGGGTGEQETQY
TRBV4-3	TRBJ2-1	ASSQDVRGLQQF
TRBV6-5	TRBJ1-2	ASSSGGRPYGYT